A single sample is the source of the 21 T cell receptor beta chains below, sequenced in a study of CD8 T cells in Susac syndrome. Reverse transcription of roughly 0.5 to 1 ug RNA was performed with random hexamers. A single record per CDR3 protein comes from TCRdb applying MiXCR to the immunoSEQ multiplex PCR reads. The repertoire holds 150,000 to 200,000 distinct CDR3 sequences, with around 90% as singletons. The material sequenced was CD4+ T cells from PBMCs. The receptors stem from a human donor in good health.

The chain joins TRBV5-1 to TRBJ2-3; D is perhaps TRBD1 (6 bases). Trimming shortened V by 0 bases and J by 2 bases, and 10 bases separated the two germline ends. CDR3 length equals 15 residues. The germline V gene encodes CDR1 SGHRS and CDR2 YFSETQ. The CDR3: CASSLDRDITDTQYF. The CDR3 nucleotides read TGCGCCAGCAGCTTGGACAGGGACATCACAGATACGCAGTATTTT.

V is TRBV28 and J is TRBJ2-5; 10 bases line up with TRBD1. CDR1 and CDR2 from the germline V gene are MDHEN and SYDVKM. The J segment lost 3 bases and the V segment lost 5 bases, leaving 6 bases of the junction unmatched. The CDR3 totals 15 residues. The CDR3 protein is CASSAPGQGKETQYF. As DNA, the CDR3 is TGTGCCAGCAGTGCCCCGGGACAGGGGAAAGAGACCCAGTACTTC.

The chain recombines TRBV5-4 with TRBJ1-1; the D is unclear. Trimming removed 4 bases from V and 3 bases from J, with 13 bases in between. Germline CDR1 SGHNT, CDR2 YYREEE (reference sequence). The CDR3 length is 14 residues. CDR3 sequence (DNA): TGTGCCAGCAGCCAGGAATTTGGGTACACTGAAGCTTTCTTT. The encoded protein is CASSQEFGYTEAFF. The variable domain in full, completed from reference TRBV5-4 and TRBJ1-1, reads ETGVTQSPTHLIKTRGQQVTLRCSSQSGHNTVSWYQQALGQGPQFIFQYYREEENGRGNFPPRFSGLQFPNYSSELNVNALELDDSALYLCASSQEFGYTEAFFGQGTRLTVV.

The rearrangement links TRBV6-2 or TRBV6-3 to TRBJ2-3; no reliable D call. CDR1 and CDR2 (germline): MNHEY, SVGEGT. This CDR3 comprises 12 residues. V dropped 6 bases and J dropped 4 bases, with 8 bases sitting between them. The CDR3 sequence: CASRLLADTQYF. The CDR3 nucleotides read TGTGCCAGCAGGCTACTGGCAGATACGCAGTATTTT.

The genes are TRBV5-1 and TRBJ2-4; D remains unclear. From germline, CDR1 is SGHRS and CDR2 YFSETQ. The V and J ends lost 5 bases and 1 base respectively, with 16 bases between them. This CDR3 has 16 residues. The CDR3 region is CASRPVSGSAKNIQYF. The CDR3, as DNA: TGCGCCAGCAGACCTGTATCTGGTTCGGCCAAAAACATTCAGTACTTC. The whole variable domain, remainder taken from reference TRBV5-1 and TRBJ2-4, is KAGVTQTPRYLIKTRGQQVTLSCSPISGHRSVSWYQQTPGQGLQFLFEYFSETQRNKGNFPGRFSGRQFSNSRSEMNVSTLELGDSALYLCASRPVSGSAKNIQYFGAGTRLSVL.

The chain carries TRBV5-1 and TRBJ1-6, with TRBD1 matching 8 bases. With V trimmed by 1 base and J by 7 bases, 10 bases remained unmatched. The germline V gene has CDR1 SGHRS and CDR2 YFSETQ. This CDR3 is built from 17 residues. This CDR3 is CASSLFDRGGGNSPLHF. CDR3 DNA sequence: TGCGCCAGCAGCTTGTTCGACAGGGGAGGGGGAAATTCACCCCTCCACTTT.

DNA of the CDR3: TGTGCCAGTAGTGTATCAGGGGTCTATGGCTACACCTTC. Its translation: CASSVSGVYGYTF. The V call is TRBV19, the J call TRBJ1-2, with D possibly TRBD1 on 6 matching bases. Trimming shortened V by 5 bases and J by 4 bases, and 11 bases separated the two germline ends. Looked up from germline, CDR1 is LNHDA and CDR2 is SQIVND (reference sequence). The CDR3 has 13 residues.

In nucleotides, the CDR3 is TGCGCCAGCAGCTTGGAGGGTGAAGATACGCAGTATTTT. Its protein is CASSLEGEDTQYF. The chain carries TRBV5-1 and TRBJ2-3; D is unresolved. Germline V lookup: CDR1 SGHRS, CDR2 YFSETQ. This CDR3 contains 13 residues. Deletions cut 0 bases from V and 5 bases from J, with 7 bases between.

This chain connects TRBV2 to TRBJ2-1, with D possibly being TRBD2 (10 bases). The V gene lost 6 bases and the J gene lost 4 bases, with 28 bases spanning the gap. Germline CDR1 SNHLY, CDR2 FYNNEI. CDR3 size: 19 residues. CDR3 region: CASRGQGGLAVFGYNEQFF. The DNA for the CDR3 is TGTGCCAGCAGGGGACAGGGTGGACTAGCGGTGTTCGGGTACAATGAGCAGTTCTTC.

This clonotype was recorded once. CDR3 coding DNA: TGTGCCAGCAGTGAAGACAGGAGGACTGAAGCTTTCTTT. Its protein is CASSEDRRTEAFF. The chain recombines TRBV2 with TRBJ1-1; D is perhaps TRBD1 (5 bases). Trimming cost V 1 base and J 5 bases, with 8 bases left between them. Germline CDR1 is SNHLY and CDR2 is FYNNEI. This CDR3 is built from 13 residues.

The rearrangement uses TRBV18 and TRBJ2-1, with TRBD1 matching 7 bases. From germline, CDR1 is KGHSH and CDR2 LQKENI. The J segment lost 13 bases and the V segment lost 2 bases, leaving 2 bases of the junction unmatched. This CDR3 is built from 11 residues. CDR3 region: CASSPDRVQFF. The DNA for the CDR3 is TGTGCCAGCTCACCAGACAGGGTTCAGTTCTTC.

This sequence joins TRBV12-3 or TRBV12-4 and TRBJ1-2; unclear D gene. This CDR3 region has 13 residues. Deletions cut 10 bases from V and 3 bases from J, with 15 bases between. The CDR3 region is CAILPADDYGYTF. CDR3 in DNA: TGTGCCATCCTGCCGGCAGATGACTATGGCTACACCTTC.

The rearrangement links TRBV4-3 to TRBJ1-6; D remains ambiguous. The germline V and J ends were trimmed by 4 bases and 5 bases, with 12 bases remaining between them. Germline lookup yields CDR1 LGHNA and CDR2 YSLEER. CDR3 size: 15 residues. The CDR3 region is CASSLQNSDNSPLHF. Written as DNA, the CDR3 is TGCGCCAGCAGCCTTCAGAATTCCGATAATTCACCCCTCCACTTT.

The chain has TRBV30 and TRBJ2-5; D gene unclear. The CDR3 is 13 amino acids. Looked up from germline, CDR1 is GTSNPN and CDR2 is SVGIG (reference sequence). Between the trimmed V and J ends, which lost 0 bases and 2 bases, there was a span of 7 bases. In DNA form, the CDR3 reads TGTGCCTGGAGTGTTCTGCGGCAAGAGACCCAGTACTTC. It specifies CAWSVLRQETQYF. The full variable domain, rest sourced from reference TRBV30 and TRBJ2-5, is SQTIHQWPATLVQPVGSPLSLECTVEGTSNPNLYWYRQAAGRGLQLLFYSVGIGQISSEVPQNLSASRPQDRQFILSSKKLLLSDSGFYLCAWSVLRQETQYFGPGTRLLVL.

J is TRBJ1-1 and V is TRBV7-9; D not certain. V lost 5 bases and J 4 bases, leaving 23 bases between the germline ends. Germline V gene data show CDR1 as SEHNR and CDR2 as FQNEAQ (reference sequence). The CDR3 length is 17 residues. Written as DNA, the CDR3 is TGTGCCAGCAGCCGCCCTAAGGGTGCCGCACAACGCACTGAAGCTTTCTTT. Protein product: CASSRPKGAAQRTEAFF.

This clonotype was counted only a few times. The rearrangement links TRBV6-5 to TRBJ2-7, with D perhaps TRBD2 (6 bases). The CDR3 sequence is 14 residues long. CDR1 is MNHEY and CDR2 is SVGAGI in the germline V gene. V was clipped by 4 bases and J by 5 bases, with 15 bases between them. The CDR3, as DNA: TGTGCCAGCAGTTTTGGAGGGATCCTCCACGAGCAGTACTTC. It specifies CASSFGGILHEQYF.

The V call is TRBV27, the J call TRBJ2-3, with TRBD2 identical over 8 bases. Trimming cost V 4 bases and J 5 bases; bases outside gene matches: 2. Germline loops: CDR1 MNHEY, CDR2 SMNVEV (reference sequence). CDR3 length: 13 amino acids. CDR3 sequence reads: CASSSGGGDTQYF. In DNA form, the CDR3 reads TGTGCCAGCAGTTCGGGGGGGGGAGATACGCAGTATTTT.

The chain couples TRBV12-3 or TRBV12-4 to TRBJ2-1, with D possibly matching TRBD2 (6 bases). V gave up 0 bases and J gave up 7 bases, with 19 bases separating them. The CDR3 totals 17 residues. The CDR3 DNA reads TGTGCCAGCAGTTTAGCGAGAATAAGACTAGGCGGGAATGAGCAGTTCTTC. Translated: CASSLARIRLGGNEQFF.

This chain joins TRBV7-3 and TRBJ2-3, with D uncertain. This CDR3 is built from 14 residues. With 4 bases removed from V and 8 bases from J, the gap between germline ends came to 16 bases. The V gene's germline CDR1 is SGHTA and CDR2 FQGTGA. This chain's CDR3 is CASSYRAASGTQYF. The DNA of the CDR3 is TGTGCCAGCAGCTATCGTGCGGCTTCGGGTACGCAGTATTTT.

This chain connects TRBV7-2 to TRBJ1-1; tentative D call: TRBD1 (5 bases). The germline V gene has CDR1 SGHTA and CDR2 FQGNSA. CDR3 length: 13 residues. The ends were cut back, 5 bases at V and 1 base at J, with 8 bases in the middle. The CDR3 loop reads CASSADRNTEAFF. CDR3 sequence (DNA): TGTGCCAGCAGCGCAGACAGGAACACTGAAGCTTTCTTT.

The chain joins TRBV5-1 to TRBJ2-5; D tentatively reads TRBD1 or TRBD2 (5 bases each). CDR3 size: 14 residues. Germline V CDR1 and CDR2: SGHRS, YFSETQ. Deletions cut 5 bases from V and 2 bases from J, with 13 bases between. The CDR3 loop reads CASRPGTGQETQYF. The CDR3 nucleotides are TGCGCCAGCAGACCCGGGACGGGGCAAGAGACCCAGTACTTC.